This TCR beta chain was documented in a study of OX40 agonist ivuxolimab in advanced cancers. A note on this clone: Its cognate antigen is unknown.

Only in-frame clones appear in the TCRdb table, and some are missing; sequencing was by immunoSEQ multiplex PCR. Of 35,000 to 45,000 clones listed, 75% to 90% are singletons. General observations from the study: Compared with others, partial responders at 0.1-3.0 mg/kg displayed clonal expansion among the lowest.

Germline loops: CDR1 LNHDA, CDR2 SQIVND (reference sequence). The CDR3 has 13 residues. The V gene end was trimmed by 6 bases and the J gene end by 5 bases; junction bases not matched to a gene: 6. This clonotype was sampled from an adult with an advanced solid tumor such as melanoma, head and neck, liver or kidney cancer. This chain joins TRBV19 and TRBJ2-7; 8 bases are a match to TRBD1. The starting material was CD4+ or CD8+ T cells sorted from blood, obtained in a trial of the OX40 agonist ivuxolimab. The CDR3 sequence is CASSSDRGDEQYF. The CDR3 coding sequence is TGTGCCAGTAGCTCTGACAGGGGCGACGAGCAGTACTTC. The full variable domain, its missing parts supplied by reference TRBV19 and TRBJ2-7, is DGGITQSPKYLFRKEGQNVTLSCEQNLNHDAMYWYRQDPGQGLRLIYYSQIVNDFQKGDIAEGYSVSREKKESFPLTVTSAQKNPTAFYLCASSSDRGDEQYFGPGTRLTVT.